This paragraph covers one T cell receptor beta chain sequence. The antigen remains undetermined. The data were obtained in a study of cytomegalovirus exposure and HLA in healthy donors. Looking at the study overall: Drawn from HLA-typed donors, approximately 85 million unique TCRs were held in an early data release. Study-level results: Reports state that TCR beta sequences accurately predicted most subjects' HLA-A and HLA-B alleles. Later analysis associated a missense DCLRE1C variant with TCR beta V- and J-gene trimming.

Although they were nominally healthy when sampled, donors likely had unrecorded immune exposures. PCR involved 60 Vbeta and 13 Jbeta primers. TCRdb's copy holds only in-frame clones and misses some; the assay was immunoSEQ multiplex PCR. Seen here are 100,000 to 150,000 clones, around two thirds observed once, and the top ten hold about 2.6%. The source material was PBMCs. The sequence was obtained from a woman in her thirties or forties in good health and CMV-seronegative.

The CDR3 loop reads CASSPLRTSGTSSYNEQFF. The CDR3 DNA follows: TGTGCCAGCAGCCCACTGAGGACTAGCGGTACCAGCTCCTACAATGAGCAGTTCTTC. This chain uses TRBV7-8 with TRBJ2-1; 10 bases are shared with TRBD2. Germline trimming cut 5 bases from V and 0 bases from J; bases unmatched to any gene: 13. Per the germline V gene, CDR1 is SGHVS and CDR2 is FQNEAQ. The CDR3 sequence is 19 residues long.